The 25 T cell receptor beta chains below come from one sample, sequenced in a study of blood T cell repertoires in COVID-19. Repertoires were generated with immunoSEQ multiplex PCR, while TCRdb's copy carries only in-frame clones and drops some. The table shows more than 25,000 clones, with approximately 86% occurring only once. Specimen: peripheral blood. These receptors were collected from a man aged 55-75 years with active COVID-19.

This rearrangement joins TRBV5-1 to TRBJ1-2; 11 nucleotides align to TRBD1. The CDR3 has 14 amino acids. Germline CDR1 SGHRS, CDR2 YFSETQ. V trimming: 3 bases; J trimming: 4 bases; junction bases outside the gene matches: 2. The CDR3: CASSSGTGGYGYTF. The CDR3 DNA is TGCGCCAGCAGCTCCGGGACAGGGGGCTATGGCTACACCTTC.

The CDR3: CAWGSPGQSRGKKLFF. As DNA, the CDR3 is TGTGCCTGGGGGTCCCCGGGACAGTCGAGGGGGAAAAAACTGTTTTTT. V is TRBV30 and J is TRBJ1-4, with 7 nucleotides matching TRBD1. Trimming cost V 5 bases and J 9 bases; bases outside gene matches: 18. Germline V gene lookup returns CDR1 GTSNPN and CDR2 SVGIG (reference sequence). This CDR3 has 16 residues.

The V and J genes are TRBV10-1 and TRBJ2-1; possible D gene TRBD2, 5 bases. Germline V gene lookup returns CDR1 WNHNN and CDR2 SYGVQD (reference sequence). CDR3 size: 14 residues. V was pared by 7 bases and J by 10 bases, with 20 bases between. In nucleotides, the CDR3 is TGCGCCAGCAAACCAGGACGGGATGCTGAAGAGCAGTTCTTC. Translation gives CASKPGRDAEEQFF.

This sequence joins TRBV6-5 and TRBJ1-2; D may be TRBD1 (6 bases). This CDR3 region has 14 residues. Germline CDR1 MNHEY, CDR2 SVGAGI. V lost 6 bases, J lost 4 bases, and 15 bases lay in between. CDR3 region: CASRPRQATYGYTF. The DNA for the CDR3 is TGTGCCAGCAGGCCTCGACAGGCGACCTATGGCTACACCTTC.

This chain links TRBV28 with TRBJ2-7, with D maybe TRBD1 (6 bases). Germline CDR1 MDHEN, CDR2 SYDVKM. The CDR3 is 17 amino acids. The V end was cut by 4 bases, the J end by 0 bases, with 19 bases between. The CDR3 nucleotides read TGTGCCAGCAGTTCATATACGCCCCGGGACATCTCCTACGAGCAGTACTTC. Its protein product is CASSSYTPRDISYEQYF.

The chain combines TRBV7-9 with TRBJ2-1; 7 bases map to TRBD1. The CDR3 contains 15 residues. With V trimmed by 5 bases and J by 4 bases, 8 bases remained unmatched. The germline V gene has CDR1 SEHNR and CDR2 FQNEAQ (reference sequence). The CDR3 protein is CASSHRDRNYNEQFF. The CDR3 nucleotides read TGTGCCAGCAGCCACCGGGACAGAAATTACAATGAGCAGTTCTTC.

This chain connects TRBV5-1 to TRBJ1-1; D is unresolved. The V gene's germline CDR1 is SGHRS and CDR2 YFSETQ. The CDR3 has 15 amino acids. V dropped 0 bases and J dropped 1 base, with 10 bases sitting between them. The CDR3 DNA sequence: TGCGCCAGCAGCTTGGGCTGGGCCCCGAACACTGAAGCTTTCTTT. Its translation is CASSLGWAPNTEAFF.

The chain combines TRBV7-3 with TRBJ2-1; no firm D call. The length of the CDR3 is 12 residues. CDR1 is SGHTA and CDR2 is FQGTGA in the germline V gene. Trimming took 1 base from V and 13 from J, leaving 11 bases between them. The CDR3 sequence is CASSLNAGTQFF. DNA for the CDR3: TGTGCCAGCAGCTTAAACGCAGGAACCCAGTTCTTC.

The chain carries TRBV6-5 and TRBJ2-5, with no clear D. Trimming removed 4 bases at V and 2 bases at J, with 8 bases between. In germline, CDR1 is MNHEY, CDR2 SVGAGI. This CDR3 is 13 amino acids long. CDR3 coding DNA: TGTGCCAGCAGTTCCGACTCTCAAGAGACCCAGTACTTC. It specifies CASSSDSQETQYF.

This clone has only one observation. The chain links TRBV6-6 to TRBJ2-4, with 9 bases that match TRBD2. Germline V lookup: CDR1 MNHNY, CDR2 SVGAGI (reference sequence). The CDR3 sequence is 14 residues long. V shed 11 bases and J 7 bases; nucleotides not matched to a gene: 12. Written as DNA, the CDR3 is TGTGCCGCAAGAGAAGGGCGGGGGGGGAACATTCAGTACTTC. Translated: CAAREGRGGNIQYF.

This chain links TRBV7-9 with TRBJ2-3; 7 bases match TRBD2. The J segment lost 4 bases and the V segment lost 5 bases, leaving 9 bases of the junction unmatched. Germline CDR1 reads SEHNR; CDR2 reads FQNEAQ (reference sequence). This CDR3 has 15 amino acids. This CDR3 reads CASSQSGTNPDTQYF. CDR3 bases: TGTGCCAGCAGCCAAAGCGGGACTAACCCAGATACGCAGTATTTT. The full variable domain, completed using reference TRBV7-9 and TRBJ2-3, is DTGVSQNPRHKITKRGQNVTFRCDPISEHNRLYWYRQTLGQGPEFLTYFQNEAQLEKSRLLSDRFSAERPKGSFSTLEIQRTEQGDSAMYLCASSQSGTNPDTQYFGPGTRLTVL.

The CDR3 DNA follows: TGTGCCAGCGCCAGTTTATTAGATACGCAGTATTTT. It specifies CASASLLDTQYF. The chain carries TRBV28 and TRBJ2-3, with no clear D. Germline assignment: CDR1 MDHEN and CDR2 SYDVKM. The CDR3 is made up of 12 amino acids. V lost 8 bases and J 5 bases, leaving 11 bases between the germline ends.

V is TRBV7-2 and J is TRBJ2-6, with D possibly TRBD2 on 6 matching bases. In germline, CDR1 is SGHTA, CDR2 FQGNSA. This CDR3 comprises 14 residues. The V and J ends lost 6 bases and 4 bases respectively, with 10 bases between them. The CDR3 reads CASRRGGGANVLTF. Written as DNA, the CDR3 is TGTGCCAGCAGACGGGGAGGAGGGGCCAACGTCCTGACTTTC.

J is TRBJ1-6 and V is TRBV6-5; D not certain. The CDR3 extends over 14 amino acids. Germline V gives CDR1 MNHEY, CDR2 SVGAGI. V was shortened by 6 bases and J by 10 bases, with 16 bases between the two germline ends. CDR3 amino acids: CASSLTENRSPLHF. The CDR3 DNA is TGTGCCAGCAGCCTCACGGAGAATCGATCACCCCTCCACTTT.

The chain couples TRBV29-1 to TRBJ2-2, with a possible D match to TRBD1 (6 bases). The V gene's germline CDR1 is SQVTM and CDR2 ANQGSEA. The CDR3 runs to 14 residues. Trimming pared 4 bases from V and 5 bases from J, leaving 14 bases between. The CDR3 nucleotides read TGCAGCGTTGGCGACGGGACACAGACCGGGGAGCTGTTTTTT. Translating it yields CSVGDGTQTGELFF.

This rearrangement joins TRBV7-2 to TRBJ2-4, with D unclear. The germline V gene encodes CDR1 SGHTA and CDR2 FQGNSA. The CDR3 length is 13 residues. V was trimmed by 3 bases and J by 5 bases, leaving 8 bases between them. As DNA, the CDR3 is TGTGCCAGCAGCTTCTCACTACAAAACATTCAGTACTTC. Amino acid sequence: CASSFSLQNIQYF. The variable domain in full, completed from reference TRBV7-2 and TRBJ2-4, reads GAGVSQSPSNKVTEKGKDVELRCDPISGHTALYWYRQSLGQGLEFLIYFQGNSAPDKSGLPSDRFSAERTGGSVSTLTIQRTQQEDSAVYLCASSFSLQNIQYFGAGTRLSVL.

This chain links TRBV4-1 with TRBJ2-7; 7 positions agree with TRBD2. V trimming: 3 bases; J trimming: 3 bases; junction bases outside the gene matches: 11. CDR1 and CDR2 from the germline V gene are MGHRA and YSYEKL. The CDR3 runs to 16 residues. The CDR3 region is CASSHTQGGSGYEQYF. The CDR3 DNA sequence: TGCGCCAGCAGCCACACCCAGGGAGGGTCGGGCTACGAGCAGTACTTC.

J is TRBJ2-1 and V is TRBV28; 14 bases are a match to TRBD2. V lost 6 bases to trimming and J lost 9 bases; unmatched junction nucleotides: 10. The CDR3 has 16 amino acids. Germline CDR1 is MDHEN and CDR2 is SYDVKM. CDR3 DNA sequence: TGTGCCAGCAGGCCGGGACTAGCGGGGGTTTCGGGTGAGCAGTTCTTC. Translated: CASRPGLAGVSGEQFF.

The chain combines TRBV7-3 with TRBJ2-2, with D possibly being TRBD1 (6 bases). CDR3 size: 15 residues. Trimming cost V 3 bases and J 0 bases, with 8 bases left between them. Germline-derived CDR1 and CDR2 are SGHTA and FQGTGA. The CDR3 coding sequence is TGTGCCAGCAGCTTTTGGACAGCGAACACCGGGGAGCTGTTTTTT. This encodes CASSFWTANTGELFF.

CDR3 in DNA: TGTGCCACCAGTGATTCCAGGGGGTCCGGTCAGCCCCAGCATTTT. Translated, it gives CATSDSRGSGQPQHF. The chain combines TRBV24-1 with TRBJ1-5; TRBD1 aligns across 7 bases. Per germline, CDR1 KGHDR and CDR2 SFDVKD. The CDR3 length is 15 residues. V gave up 2 bases and J gave up 6 bases; unmatched junction bases: 6.

This clone has more than one count but fewer than ten. The J gene is TRBJ1-1, the V gene TRBV7-9; TRBD1 matches 9 bases. Trimming removed 5 bases from V and 7 bases from J; junction bases left unmatched: 11. Germline V gives CDR1 SEHNR, CDR2 FQNEAQ (reference sequence). The CDR3 totals 15 residues. CDR3 in DNA: TGTGCCAGCAGCCGAATCCCGGGACAGGGCCGTGAAGCTTTCTTT. It encodes CASSRIPGQGREAFF.

This clone was detected only once. The chain carries TRBV24-1 and TRBJ2-5; D possibly corresponds to TRBD2 (6 bases). Germline assignment: CDR1 KGHDR and CDR2 SFDVKD. V was trimmed by 5 bases and J by 1 base, leaving 13 bases between them. This CDR3 spans 15 amino acids. CDR3 region: CATSAARGIQETQYF. CDR3 sequence (DNA): TGTGCCACCAGTGCGGCTCGGGGGATCCAAGAGACCCAGTACTTC.

CDR3 sequence: CASSLAGDNSPLHF. CDR3 coding DNA: TGTGCCAGCAGCTTAGCAGGGGATAATTCACCCCTCCACTTT. This sequence joins TRBV11-2 and TRBJ1-6; TRBD1 might be the D (6 bases). The CDR3 sequence is 14 residues long. Germline-derived CDR1 and CDR2 are SGHAT and FQNNGV. V lost 1 base and J lost 5, with 6 bases in between.

The chain couples TRBV2 to TRBJ1-2, with 7 bases lining up with TRBD1. CDR3 length equals 14 residues. Trimming cost V 7 bases and J 3 bases; bases outside gene matches: 8. Germline CDR1 and CDR2: SNHLY and FYNNEI. The DNA for the CDR3 is TGTGCCAGCAAGGGCGGCAGGGGGGACTATGGCTACACCTTC. This sequence encodes CASKGGRGDYGYTF.

The chain couples TRBV12-3 or TRBV12-4 to TRBJ2-3, with D uncertain. Trimming pared 3 bases from V and 6 bases from J, leaving 7 bases between. This CDR3 has 12 amino acids. CDR3 sequence (DNA): TGTGCCAGCAGTTTTTTGCGGGATACGCAGTATTTT. Translated, it gives CASSFLRDTQYF.